This T cell receptor beta chain was sequenced for a study of T-cell reconstitution after alpha-beta-depleted transplantation in children. A library of TCRbeta sequences, prepared with unique molecular identifiers, was generated. TCRdb reanalysed the PCR reads using MiXCR and keeps one entry per CDR3 protein. The sample lists some 300,000 distinct CDR3 sequences; about 9.4% were seen once. The CDR3 consists of 18 residues. Germline CDR1 reads DFQATT; CDR2 reads SNEGSKA (reference sequence). V was pared by 6 bases and J by 2 bases, with 13 bases of the junction left unmatched. The rearrangement joins TRBV20-1 to TRBJ2-3; 14 bases are shared with TRBD2. The sample was PBMCs from the stem cell graft donor, taken from the stem cell graft. The receptor's source is a human donor who donated a stem cell graft to a child with acute lymphoblastic leukemia. The CDR3 region has the DNA TGCAGTGCAAATGGACTAGCGGGAGGTCCCCCCCTCACAGATACGCAGTATTTT. Its protein product is CSANGLAGGPPLTDTQYF.